The rows below give T cell receptor beta chains drawn from one sample of a study of cytomegalovirus exposure and HLA in healthy donors. Profiling relied on immunoSEQ multiplex PCR, and the TCRdb table lists in-frame clones only, not all of them. The repertoire consists of 250,000 to 350,000 clones, with 75% to 85% occurring once and the leading ten covering 0.3%. Sequencing was performed on PBMCs. These receptors all stem from a girl aged 2 to 9 in good health and CMV-seronegative. Each CDR3 is given with its conserved first and last residue. The D gene is left open where the match is weak.

v_gene	d_gene	j_gene	CDR3aa
TRBV6-4	TRBD2	TRBJ2-1	CASSDSLAGGNEQFF
TRBV5-1	.	TRBJ2-3	CASSLGSDTQYF
TRBV5-6	TRBD2	TRBJ2-7	CASSWVTGTSVNYEQYF
TRBV9	.	TRBJ2-2	CASSSRQGYTGELFF
TRBV4-2	TRBD2	TRBJ2-7	CASSRLLAASGDTSYEQYF
TRBV6-5	.	TRBJ1-2	CASTEAGGEVRGYTF
TRBV10-3	.	TRBJ2-3	CAISRGETSTDTQYF
TRBV5-4	.	TRBJ1-1	CASSLVLQGEGEAFF
TRBV29-1	.	TRBJ1-2	CSVESRVDGYTF
TRBV7-2	.	TRBJ2-6	CASSFYSRVTGANVLTF
TRBV7-9	TRBD1	TRBJ2-5	CASSSTDRDQETQYF
TRBV28	TRBD2	TRBJ2-1	CASSLLRLAGLGNNHEQFF
TRBV10-3	.	TRBJ1-2	CAIRSGGYTF
TRBV5-4	.	TRBJ2-7	CASSGGTSEQYF